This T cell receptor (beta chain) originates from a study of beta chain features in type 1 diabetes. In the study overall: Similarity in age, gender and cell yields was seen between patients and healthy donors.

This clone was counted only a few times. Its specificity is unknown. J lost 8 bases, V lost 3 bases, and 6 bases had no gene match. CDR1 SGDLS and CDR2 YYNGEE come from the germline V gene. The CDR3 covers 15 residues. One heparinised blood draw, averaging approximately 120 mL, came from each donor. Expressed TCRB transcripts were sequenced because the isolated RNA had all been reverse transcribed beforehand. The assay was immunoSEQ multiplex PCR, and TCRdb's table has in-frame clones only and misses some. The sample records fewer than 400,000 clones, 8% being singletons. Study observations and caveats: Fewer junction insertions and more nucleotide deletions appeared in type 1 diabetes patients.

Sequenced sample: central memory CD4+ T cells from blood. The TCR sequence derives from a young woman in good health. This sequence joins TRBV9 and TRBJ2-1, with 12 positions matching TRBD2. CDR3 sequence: CASSGTSGTVDEQFF. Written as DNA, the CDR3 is TGTGCCAGCAGCGGGACTAGCGGGACGGTGGATGAGCAGTTCTTC.